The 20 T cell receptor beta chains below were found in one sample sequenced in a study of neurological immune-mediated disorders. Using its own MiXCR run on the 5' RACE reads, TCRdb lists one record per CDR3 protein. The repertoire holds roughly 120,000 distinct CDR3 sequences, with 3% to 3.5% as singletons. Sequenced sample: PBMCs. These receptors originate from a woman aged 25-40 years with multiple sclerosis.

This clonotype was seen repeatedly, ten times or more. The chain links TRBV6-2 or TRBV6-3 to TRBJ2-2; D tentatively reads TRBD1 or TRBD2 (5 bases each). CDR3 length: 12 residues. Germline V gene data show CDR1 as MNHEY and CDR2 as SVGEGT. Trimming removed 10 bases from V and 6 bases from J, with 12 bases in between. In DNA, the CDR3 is TGTGCCACAAGGCGAGGGGCCGGGGAGCTGTTTTTT. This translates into CATRRGAGELFF.

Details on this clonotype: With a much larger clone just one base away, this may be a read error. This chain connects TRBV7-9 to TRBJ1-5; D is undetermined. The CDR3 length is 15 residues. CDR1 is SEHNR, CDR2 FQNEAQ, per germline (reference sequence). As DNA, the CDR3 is TGTGCCAGCAGCTTAGAAGGGAGTAGCAATCAGCACCAGCATTTT. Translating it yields CASSLEGSSNQHQHF.

Here the CDR3 reads CASSLLDRSSYGYTF. Written as DNA, the CDR3 is TGTGCCAGCAGCCTACTGGACAGGTCGTCGTATGGCTACACCTTC. This chain joins TRBV7-9 and TRBJ1-2; 7 bases are shared with TRBD1. Germline-derived CDR1 and CDR2 are SEHNR and FQNEAQ (reference sequence). This CDR3 contains 15 residues. V lost 5 bases to trimming and J lost 5 bases; unmatched junction nucleotides: 11.

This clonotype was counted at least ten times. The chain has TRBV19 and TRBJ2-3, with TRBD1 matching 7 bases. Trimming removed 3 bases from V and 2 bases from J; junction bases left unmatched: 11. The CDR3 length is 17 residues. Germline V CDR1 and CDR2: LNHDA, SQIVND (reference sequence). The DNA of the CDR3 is TGTGCCAGTAGTATTTTACCCGGGACAGACAACACAGATACGCAGTATTTT. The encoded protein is CASSILPGTDNTDTQYF.

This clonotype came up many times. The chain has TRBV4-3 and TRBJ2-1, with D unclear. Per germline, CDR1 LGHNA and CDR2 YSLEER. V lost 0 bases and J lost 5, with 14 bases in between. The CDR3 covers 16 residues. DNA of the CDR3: TGCGCCAGCAGCCAAGATCAGGACCTTATCAACAATGAGCAGTTCTTC. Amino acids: CASSQDQDLINNEQFF.

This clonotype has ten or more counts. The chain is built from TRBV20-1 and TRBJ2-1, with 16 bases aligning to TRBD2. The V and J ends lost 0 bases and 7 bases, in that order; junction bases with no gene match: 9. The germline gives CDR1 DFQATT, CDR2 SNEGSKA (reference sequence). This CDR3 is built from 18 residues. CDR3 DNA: TGCAGTGCTAGAGAACCGGGACTAGCGGGGGGGCCGTCGAATGAGCAGTTCTTC. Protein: CSAREPGLAGGPSNEQFF.

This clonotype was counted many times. The CDR3 DNA reads TGTGCCATCAGTGAGGGGCGCGGAGCTTTCTTT. Its translation is CAISEGRGAFF. The genes are TRBV10-3 and TRBJ1-1; no clear D. The CDR3 is 11 residues long. Deletions cut 2 bases from V and 10 bases from J, with 8 bases between. Per germline, CDR1 ENHRY and CDR2 SYGVKD.

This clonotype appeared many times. CDR3 amino acids: CASGLGREQYF. Written as DNA, the CDR3 is TGTGCCAGCGGTCTGGGGCGCGAGCAGTACTTC. V is TRBV14 and J is TRBJ2-7, with a weak D call TRBD1 (5 bases). The CDR3 extends over 11 amino acids. Germline values: CDR1 SGHDN, CDR2 FVKESK. V shed 8 bases and J shed 6 bases, with 11 bases lying between them.

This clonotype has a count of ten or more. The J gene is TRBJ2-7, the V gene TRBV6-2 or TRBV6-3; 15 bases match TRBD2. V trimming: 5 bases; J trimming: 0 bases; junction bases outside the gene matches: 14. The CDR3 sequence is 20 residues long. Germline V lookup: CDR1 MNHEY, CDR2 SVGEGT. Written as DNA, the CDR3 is TGTGCCAGCAGTCGCGAACCGAGGACTAGCGGGAGGGGTCGCTCCTACGAGCAGTACTTC. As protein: CASSREPRTSGRGRSYEQYF.

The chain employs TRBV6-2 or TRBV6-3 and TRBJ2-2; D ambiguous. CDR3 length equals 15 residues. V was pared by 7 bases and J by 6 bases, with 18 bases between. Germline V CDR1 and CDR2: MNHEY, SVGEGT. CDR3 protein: CASIKAGRKSGELFF. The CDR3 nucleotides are TGTGCCAGCATAAAGGCAGGACGGAAGTCCGGGGAGCTGTTTTTT.

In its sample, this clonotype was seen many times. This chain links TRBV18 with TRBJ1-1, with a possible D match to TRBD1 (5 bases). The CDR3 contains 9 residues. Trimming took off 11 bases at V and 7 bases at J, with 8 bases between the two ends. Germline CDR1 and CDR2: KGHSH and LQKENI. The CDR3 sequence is CAPGDEAFF. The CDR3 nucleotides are TGTGCCCCGGGGGATGAAGCTTTCTTT.

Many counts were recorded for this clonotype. In DNA form, the CDR3 reads TGCGCCAGCAGCCAAGATGTGTCAGGGGCCTACGAGCAGTACTTC. Its translation: CASSQDVSGAYEQYF. The J gene is TRBJ2-7, the V gene TRBV4-3, with D tentatively TRBD1 (6 bases). The germline V gene has CDR1 LGHNA and CDR2 YSLEER. The CDR3 is 15 amino acids. Trimming removed 0 bases from V and 2 bases from J, with 11 bases in between.

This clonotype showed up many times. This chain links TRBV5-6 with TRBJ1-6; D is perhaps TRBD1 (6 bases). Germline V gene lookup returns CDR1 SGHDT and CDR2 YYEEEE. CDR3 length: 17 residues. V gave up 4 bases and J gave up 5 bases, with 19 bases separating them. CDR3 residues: CASSASAGQGHNSPLHF. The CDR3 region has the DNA TGTGCCAGCAGCGCCTCGGCGGGGCAGGGGCATAATTCACCCCTCCACTTT.

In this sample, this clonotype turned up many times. The CDR3 loop is CASSEVGQGSYGYTF. In DNA form, the CDR3 reads TGTGCCAGCAGTGAAGTCGGACAGGGGTCCTATGGCTACACCTTC. The chain employs TRBV2 and TRBJ1-2; 9 bases align to TRBD1. Trimming cost V 1 base and J 4 bases; bases outside gene matches: 4. The CDR3 spans 15 residues. Per the germline V gene, CDR1 is SNHLY and CDR2 is FYNNEI.

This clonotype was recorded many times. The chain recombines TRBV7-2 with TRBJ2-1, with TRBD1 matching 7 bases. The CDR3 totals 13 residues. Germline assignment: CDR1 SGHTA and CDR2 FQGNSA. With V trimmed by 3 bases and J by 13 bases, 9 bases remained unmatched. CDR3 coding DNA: TGTGCCAGCAGCTTCCTGGATTGGGACAGTCAGTTCTTC. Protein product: CASSFLDWDSQFF.

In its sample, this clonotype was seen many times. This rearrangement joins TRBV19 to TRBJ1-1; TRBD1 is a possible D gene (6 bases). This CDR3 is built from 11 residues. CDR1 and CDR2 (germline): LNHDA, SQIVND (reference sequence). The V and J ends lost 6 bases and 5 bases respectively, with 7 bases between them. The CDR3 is CASRRGTEAFF. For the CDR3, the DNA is TGTGCCAGTAGGAGGGGGACTGAAGCTTTCTTT.

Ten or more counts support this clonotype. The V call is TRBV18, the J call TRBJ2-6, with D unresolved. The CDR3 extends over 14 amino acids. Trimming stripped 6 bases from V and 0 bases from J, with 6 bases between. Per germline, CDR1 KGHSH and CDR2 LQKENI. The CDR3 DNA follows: TGTGCCAGCTCTCTCCCCTCTGGGGCCAACGTCCTGACTTTC. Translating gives CASSLPSGANVLTF.

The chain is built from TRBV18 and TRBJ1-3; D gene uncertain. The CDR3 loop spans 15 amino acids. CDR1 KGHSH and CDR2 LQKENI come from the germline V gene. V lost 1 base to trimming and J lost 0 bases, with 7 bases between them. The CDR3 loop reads CASSPQTRSGNTIYF. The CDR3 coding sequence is TGTGCCAGCTCACCACAGACGCGCTCTGGAAACACCATATATTTT.

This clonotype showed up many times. DNA for the CDR3: TGTGCCAGCACCTATAGTGCCAATGAGCAGTTCTTC. As protein: CASTYSANEQFF. The chain recombines TRBV5-6 with TRBJ2-1; D gene unclear. Germline CDR1 is SGHDT and CDR2 is YYEEEE. The CDR3 is 12 amino acids. Deletions cut 6 bases from V and 6 bases from J, with 10 bases between.

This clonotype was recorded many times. CDR3 amino acids: CASSYRLAGYEQYF. CDR3 in DNA: TGTGCCAGCAGTTACCGACTAGCGGGATACGAGCAGTACTTC. The chain has TRBV27 and TRBJ2-7, with TRBD2 matching 11 bases. Germline lookup yields CDR1 MNHEY and CDR2 SMNVEV (reference sequence). The CDR3 contains 14 residues. V shed 4 bases, J shed 4 bases, and the junction held 3 bases outside the gene matches.